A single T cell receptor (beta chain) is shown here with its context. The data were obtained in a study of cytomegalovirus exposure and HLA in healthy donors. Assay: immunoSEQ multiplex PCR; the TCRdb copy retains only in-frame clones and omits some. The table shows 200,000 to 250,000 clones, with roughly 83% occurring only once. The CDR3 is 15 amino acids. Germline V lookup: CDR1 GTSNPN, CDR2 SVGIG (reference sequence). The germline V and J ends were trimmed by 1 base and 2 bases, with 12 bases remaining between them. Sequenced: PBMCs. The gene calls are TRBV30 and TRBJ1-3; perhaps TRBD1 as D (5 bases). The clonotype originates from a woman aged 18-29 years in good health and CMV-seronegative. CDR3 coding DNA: TGTGCCTGGAGTGAAACAGGTTACGCTGGAAACACCATATATTTT. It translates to CAWSETGYAGNTIYF.